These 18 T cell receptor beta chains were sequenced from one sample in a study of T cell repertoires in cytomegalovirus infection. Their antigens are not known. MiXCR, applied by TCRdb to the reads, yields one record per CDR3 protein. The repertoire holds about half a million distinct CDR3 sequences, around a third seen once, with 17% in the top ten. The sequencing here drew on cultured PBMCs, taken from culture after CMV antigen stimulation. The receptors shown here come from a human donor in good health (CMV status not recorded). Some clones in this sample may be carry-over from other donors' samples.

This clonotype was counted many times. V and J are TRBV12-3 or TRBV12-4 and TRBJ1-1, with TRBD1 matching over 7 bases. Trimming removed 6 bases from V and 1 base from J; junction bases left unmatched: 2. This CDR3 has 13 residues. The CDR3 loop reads CASRRTGNTEAFF. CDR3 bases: TGTGCCAGCAGGAGGACAGGGAACACTGAAGCTTTCTTT.

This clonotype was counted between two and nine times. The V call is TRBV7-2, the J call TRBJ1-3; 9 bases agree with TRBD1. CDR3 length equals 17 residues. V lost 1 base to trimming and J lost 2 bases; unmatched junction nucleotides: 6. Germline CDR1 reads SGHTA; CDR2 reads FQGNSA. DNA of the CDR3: TGTGCCAGCAGCTTAGTGGGACAGGGTATCGCTGGAAACACCATATATTTT. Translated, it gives CASSLVGQGIAGNTIYF.

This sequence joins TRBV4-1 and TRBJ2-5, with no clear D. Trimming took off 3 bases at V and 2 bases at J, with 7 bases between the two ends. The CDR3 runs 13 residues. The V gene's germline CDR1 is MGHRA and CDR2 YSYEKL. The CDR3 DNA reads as TGCGCCAGCAGCCATGCAGGACAAGAGACCCAGTACTTC. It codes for CASSHAGQETQYF.

CDR3 loop: CASSRGGTGGMGPQHF. The CDR3 DNA is TGTGCCAGCAGCAGAGGGGGGACAGGGGGAATGGGGCCCCAGCATTTT. This chain links TRBV9 with TRBJ1-5; 11 positions match TRBD1. The CDR3 length is 16 residues. Trimming removed 4 bases from V and 9 bases from J; junction bases left unmatched: 12. Germline V CDR1 and CDR2: SGDLS, YYNGEE.

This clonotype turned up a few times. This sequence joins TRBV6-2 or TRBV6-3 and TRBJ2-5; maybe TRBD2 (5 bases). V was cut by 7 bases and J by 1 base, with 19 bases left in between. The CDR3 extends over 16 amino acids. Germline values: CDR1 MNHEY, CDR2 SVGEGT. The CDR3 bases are TGTGCCAGCACCCCGGAGTTTGGTCGGGGCCAAGAGACCCAGTACTTC. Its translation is CASTPEFGRGQETQYF.

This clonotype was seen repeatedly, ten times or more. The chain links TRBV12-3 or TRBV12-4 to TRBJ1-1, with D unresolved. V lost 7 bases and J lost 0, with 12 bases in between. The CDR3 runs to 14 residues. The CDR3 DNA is TGTGCCAGCAAGCCTCTCCACATGAACACTGAAGCTTTCTTT. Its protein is CASKPLHMNTEAFF.

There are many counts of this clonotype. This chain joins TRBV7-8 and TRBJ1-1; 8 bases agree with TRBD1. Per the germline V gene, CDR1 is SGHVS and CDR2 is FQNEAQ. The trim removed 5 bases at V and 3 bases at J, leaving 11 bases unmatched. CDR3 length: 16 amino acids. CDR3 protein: CASSLQGGKFDTEAFF. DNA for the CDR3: TGTGCCAGCAGCCTACAGGGGGGAAAGTTTGACACTGAAGCTTTCTTT.

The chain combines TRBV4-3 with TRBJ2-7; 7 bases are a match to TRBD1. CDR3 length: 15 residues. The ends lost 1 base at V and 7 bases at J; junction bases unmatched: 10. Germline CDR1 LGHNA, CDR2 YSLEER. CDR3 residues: CASSQGGQHRFEQYF. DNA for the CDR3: TGCGCCAGCAGCCAAGGGGGACAGCATCGTTTTGAGCAGTACTTC.

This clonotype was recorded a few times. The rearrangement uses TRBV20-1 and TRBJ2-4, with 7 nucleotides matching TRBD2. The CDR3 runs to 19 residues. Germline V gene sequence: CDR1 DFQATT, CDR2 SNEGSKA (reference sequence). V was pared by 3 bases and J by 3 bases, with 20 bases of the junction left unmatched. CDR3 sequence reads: CSASMWAGASYGGKNIQYF. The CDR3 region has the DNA TGCAGTGCTAGTATGTGGGCGGGAGCGTCTTATGGGGGCAAAAACATTCAGTACTTC.

CDR3 nucleotide sequence: TGCGCCAGCAACCCTGTGACAGGGGAAAACTTCTATGGCTACACCTTC. Translated, it gives CASNPVTGENFYGYTF. This rearrangement joins TRBV5-1 to TRBJ1-2; TRBD1 aligns across 8 bases. Germline CDR1 and CDR2: SGHRS and YFSETQ. V lost 6 bases to trimming and J lost 4 bases; unmatched junction nucleotides: 14. This CDR3 spans 16 amino acids.

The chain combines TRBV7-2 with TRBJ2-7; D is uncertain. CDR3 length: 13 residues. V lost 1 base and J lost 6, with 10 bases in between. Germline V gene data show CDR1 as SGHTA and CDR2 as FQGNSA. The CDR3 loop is CASSLVPGLEQYV. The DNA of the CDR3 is TGTGCCAGCAGCTTAGTCCCAGGTCTCGAGCAGTACGTC.

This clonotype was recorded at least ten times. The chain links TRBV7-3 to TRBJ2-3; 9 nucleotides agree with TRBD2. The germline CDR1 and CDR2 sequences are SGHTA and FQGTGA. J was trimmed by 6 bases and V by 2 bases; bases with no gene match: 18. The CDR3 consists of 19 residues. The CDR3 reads CASSLCSSLAGRTRDTQYF. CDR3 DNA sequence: TGTGCCAGCAGCTTATGTAGCTCACTAGCGGGTAGGACCCGTGATACGCAGTATTTT. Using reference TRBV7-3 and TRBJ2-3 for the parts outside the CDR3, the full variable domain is GAGVSQTPSNKVTEKGKYVELRCDPISGHTALYWYRQSLGQGPEFLIYFQGTGAADDSGLPNDRFFAVRPEGSVSTLKIQRTERGDSAVYLCASSLCSSLAGRTRDTQYFGPGTRLTVL.

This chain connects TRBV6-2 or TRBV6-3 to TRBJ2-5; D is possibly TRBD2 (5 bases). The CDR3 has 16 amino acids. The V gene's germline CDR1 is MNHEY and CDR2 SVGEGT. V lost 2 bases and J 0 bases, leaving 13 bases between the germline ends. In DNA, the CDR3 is TGTGCCAGCAGTTACATTCGGCGGGCCGACCAAGAGACCCAGTACTTC. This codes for CASSYIRRADQETQYF.

In DNA, the CDR3 is TGCGCCAGCAGCTTGGTTCCGACAGGCCAAGAGACCCAGTACTTC. Translation gives CASSLVPTGQETQYF. The V and J genes are TRBV5-1 and TRBJ2-5; perhaps TRBD1 as D (6 bases). V was trimmed by 0 bases and J by 1 base, leaving 10 bases between them. The CDR3 runs to 15 residues. Germline CDR1 SGHRS, CDR2 YFSETQ. Using reference TRBV5-1 and TRBJ2-5 for the parts outside the CDR3, the full variable domain is KAGVTQTPRYLIKTRGQQVTLSCSPISGHRSVSWYQQTPGQGLQFLFEYFSETQRNKGNFPGRFSGRQFSNSRSEMNVSTLELGDSALYLCASSLVPTGQETQYFGPGTRLLVL.

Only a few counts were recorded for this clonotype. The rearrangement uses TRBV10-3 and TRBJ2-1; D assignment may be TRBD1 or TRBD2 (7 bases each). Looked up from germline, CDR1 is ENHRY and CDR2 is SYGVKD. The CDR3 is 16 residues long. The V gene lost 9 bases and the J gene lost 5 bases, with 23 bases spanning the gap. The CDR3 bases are TGTGCCATGGCTGACAGGGCTAGCGGAGGTAACAATGAGCAGTTCTTC. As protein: CAMADRASGGNNEQFF.

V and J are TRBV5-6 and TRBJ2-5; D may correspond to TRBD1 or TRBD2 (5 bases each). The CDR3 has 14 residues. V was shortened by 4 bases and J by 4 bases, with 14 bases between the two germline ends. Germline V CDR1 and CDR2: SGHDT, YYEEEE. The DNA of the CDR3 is TGTGCCAGCAGCCAGGGACCAGGGCGAGAGACCCAGTACTTC. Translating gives CASSQGPGRETQYF.

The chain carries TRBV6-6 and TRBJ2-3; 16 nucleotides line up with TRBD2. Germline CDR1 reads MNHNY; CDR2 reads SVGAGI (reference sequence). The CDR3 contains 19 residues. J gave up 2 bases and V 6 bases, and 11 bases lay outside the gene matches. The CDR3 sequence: CASSYRGTSGRAPTDTQYF. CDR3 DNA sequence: TGTGCCAGCAGCTACCGAGGGACTAGCGGGAGGGCTCCCACAGATACGCAGTATTTT.

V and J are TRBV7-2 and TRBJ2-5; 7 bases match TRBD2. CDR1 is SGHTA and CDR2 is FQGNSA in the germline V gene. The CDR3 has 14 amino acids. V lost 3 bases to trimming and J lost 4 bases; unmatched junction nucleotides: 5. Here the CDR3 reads CASSFGGGVETQYF. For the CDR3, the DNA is TGTGCCAGCAGCTTTGGGGGAGGGGTAGAGACCCAGTACTTC.